This record concerns one T cell receptor (beta chain) sequence. Its antigen is not known. The data stem from a study of identical twins. A universal primer binding site was introduced by template switching. The final cDNA contained unique molecular identifiers. TCRdb analysed the 5' RACE reads with MiXCR anew, one entry per CDR3 protein. The data contain 1.5 million or so distinct CDR3 sequences, around a third of them singletons. The V and J ends lost 1 base and 8 bases respectively, with 11 bases between them. The CDR3 totals 13 residues. CDR1 is SGHVS, CDR2 FQNEAQ, per germline. General observations from the study: Researchers caution that invariant MAIT and iNKT cells could partly confound zero-insertion analyses. The conclusions drew on cross-sectional statistical analysis instead of tracking the same donors.

This sequence was found in a newborn girl in good health. The V and J genes are TRBV7-8 and TRBJ1-2; D is ambiguous. The sequenced material came from cord blood. This CDR3 is CASSLVAFQGYTF. DNA of the CDR3: TGTGCCAGCAGCTTAGTGGCATTTCAGGGCTACACCTTC.